A selection of T cell receptor beta chains follows, all from one sample in a study of patients and donors after allogeneic stem cell transplantation. TCRdb analysed the RT-PCR reads with MiXCR anew, one entry per CDR3 protein. The sample gives about 40,000 distinct CDR3 sequences, roughly 29% of which show up once; 60% to 80% is in the top ten. Sequencing used blood, either unsorted or a sorted T cell fraction (not recorded which). The receptors derive from a human donor who was either an allogeneic HSCT recipient or a stem cell or donor lymphocyte infusion donor (not recorded which). It is not recorded whose cells these are; they may come from a transplant donor. Each CDR3 is given with its conserved first and last residue. A D gene is named only where the DNA matches it firmly. Not all rows give a size; the values are once, few, many and, for expanded clones, a class.

j_call: TRBJ2-7
clone_size: .
v_call: TRBV27
d_call: .
cdr3_nt: TGTGCCAGCAGTTCTAATAGTCGCTCCTACGAGCAGTACTTC
cdr3_aa: CASSSNSRSYEQYF

j_call: TRBJ2-3
clone_size: .
v_call: TRBV4-3
d_call: .
cdr3_nt: TGCGCCAGCAGCCAAGATCGGGCAGGGAGCTCCGATACGCAGTATTTT
cdr3_aa: CASSQDRAGSSDTQYF

j_call: TRBJ2-6
clone_size: many
v_call: TRBV5-4
d_call: .
cdr3_nt: TGTGCCAGCACGGCCAACGTCCTGACTTTC
cdr3_aa: CASTANVLTF

j_call: TRBJ1-1
clone_size: few
v_call: TRBV29-1
d_call: .
cdr3_nt: TGCAGCGTTGCCCTCAGGGGAGAATCTGAAGCTTTCTTT
cdr3_aa: CSVALRGESEAFF

j_call: TRBJ2-2
clone_size: .
v_call: TRBV4-1
d_call: TRBD1
cdr3_nt: TGCGCCAGCAGCCAGGGACAGTTGAACACCGGGGAGCTGTTTTTT
cdr3_aa: CASSQGQLNTGELFF

j_call: TRBJ1-4
clone_size: few
v_call: TRBV7-9
d_call: TRBD1
cdr3_nt: TGTGCCAGCGCCTTATACCGACAGGGGAATAATGAAAAACTGTTTTTT
cdr3_aa: CASALYRQGNNEKLFF

j_call: TRBJ2-1
clone_size: .
v_call: TRBV5-1
d_call: .
cdr3_nt: TGCGCCAGCAGCTTGGTTTGGGGTTTGGTTAATGAGCAGTTCTTC
cdr3_aa: CASSLVWGLVNEQFF

j_call: TRBJ2-1
clone_size: .
v_call: TRBV12-3/TRBV12-4
d_call: .
cdr3_nt: TGTGCCAGTTGCGGGTGGGGGCGCTACAATGAGCAGTTCTTC
cdr3_aa: CASCGWGRYNEQFF

j_call: TRBJ2-1
clone_size: .
v_call: TRBV7-8
d_call: TRBD2
cdr3_nt: TGTGCCTGGAGCGGGGGGGCACGTTACAATGAGCAGTTCTTC
cdr3_aa: CAWSGGARYNEQFF

j_call: TRBJ1-3
clone_size: many
v_call: TRBV12-3/TRBV12-4
d_call: TRBD1
cdr3_nt: TGTGCCAGCAGTAAGACAGGGGGTAGAGGAAACACCATATATTTT
cdr3_aa: CASSKTGGRGNTIYF

j_call: TRBJ2-1
clone_size: .
v_call: TRBV29-1
d_call: .
cdr3_nt: TGCAGCGTGCAACAAACCCGACTTAGCTCCTACAATGAGCAGTTCTTC
cdr3_aa: CSVQQTRLSSYNEQFF

j_call: TRBJ1-2
clone_size: many
v_call: TRBV7-9
d_call: .
cdr3_nt: TGTGCCAGCAGCTTAACCGTTGACTACACCTTC
cdr3_aa: CASSLTVDYTF

j_call: TRBJ2-3
clone_size: few
v_call: TRBV5-4
d_call: .
cdr3_nt: TGTGCCAGCAGCTTCACAGATACGCAGTATTTT
cdr3_aa: CASSFTDTQYF

j_call: TRBJ2-7
clone_size: .
v_call: TRBV20-1
d_call: .
cdr3_nt: TGCAGTGCTACTGAGCTTGGGTATCGCTACGAGCAGTACTTC
cdr3_aa: CSATELGYRYEQYF

j_call: TRBJ2-3
clone_size: .
v_call: TRBV28
d_call: TRBD2
cdr3_nt: TGTGCCAGCAGTTCACTAGCGGAGGCTAGCACAGATACGCAGTATTTT
cdr3_aa: CASSSLAEASTDTQYF

j_call: TRBJ2-4
clone_size: few
v_call: TRBV18
d_call: .
cdr3_nt: TGTGCCAGCTCCCTCCGGGACTGGAGAAACATTCAGTACTTC
cdr3_aa: CASSLRDWRNIQYF

j_call: TRBJ2-7
clone_size: many
v_call: TRBV6-5
d_call: .
cdr3_nt: TGTGCCAGCAGTTACCTTAGCGGAGGGTCCTACGAGCAGTACTTC
cdr3_aa: CASSYLSGGSYEQYF

j_call: TRBJ2-1
clone_size: .
v_call: TRBV3-1
d_call: TRBD2
cdr3_nt: TGTGCCAGCAGCCCGGGACTAGCGGGCAACAATGAGCAGTTCTTC
cdr3_aa: CASSPGLAGNNEQFF

j_call: TRBJ2-2
clone_size: .
v_call: TRBV7-7
d_call: .
cdr3_nt: TGTGCTAGCAGCTTAGGCTACCCCCCCGGACCCGGGGAGCTGTTTTTT
cdr3_aa: CASSLGYPPGPGELFF

j_call: TRBJ2-4
clone_size: once
v_call: TRBV12-3/TRBV12-4
d_call: .
cdr3_nt: TGTGCCAGCAGTTTACAACTAGCCAAAAACATTCAGTACTTC
cdr3_aa: CASSLQLAKNIQYF

j_call: TRBJ1-1
clone_size: .
v_call: TRBV15
d_call: .
cdr3_nt: TGTGCCACCAGCAGAGAAGATTTTTTTGGGAAAGCTTTCTTT
cdr3_aa: CATSREDFFGKAFF

j_call: TRBJ2-1
clone_size: .
v_call: TRBV20-1
d_call: TRBD2
cdr3_nt: TGCAGTGCTAGTCGGACTAGCGGGAGTTCCGGTGAGCAGTTCTTC
cdr3_aa: CSASRTSGSSGEQFF

j_call: TRBJ2-7
clone_size: many
v_call: TRBV12-3/TRBV12-4
d_call: .
cdr3_nt: TGTGCCAGCAGCCGGGGACCCTACGAGCAGTACTTC
cdr3_aa: CASSRGPYEQYF

j_call: TRBJ1-1
clone_size: .
v_call: TRBV5-6
d_call: .
cdr3_nt: TGTGCCAGCAGCTTAGTCGGGCCGCTGAACACTGAAGCTTTCTTT
cdr3_aa: CASSLVGPLNTEAFF

j_call: TRBJ2-7
clone_size: few
v_call: TRBV27
d_call: TRBD1
cdr3_nt: TGTGCCAGCACGACAGGGATTGCATACGAGCAGTACTTC
cdr3_aa: CASTTGIAYEQYF

j_call: TRBJ2-7
clone_size: .
v_call: TRBV28
d_call: .
cdr3_nt: TGTGCCAGCAGCACACAGGGTCTCTCCTACGAGCAGTACTTC
cdr3_aa: CASSTQGLSYEQYF